Given below is one T cell receptor (beta chain) in context. The data were taken from a study of cytomegalovirus exposure and HLA in healthy donors. The donors were in the approximately 120-subject validation cohort; that cohort was separate from the approximately 730-subject first cohort. The table came from immunoSEQ multiplex PCR; TCRdb's copy has only in-frame clones and leaves some out. The table lists 150,000 to 200,000 clones, 85% of them singletons. J was trimmed by 5 bases and V by 1 base; bases with no gene match: 11. Germline CDR1 MNHEY, CDR2 SMNVEV (reference sequence). The CDR3 totals 16 residues.

This sequence joins TRBV27 and TRBJ2-7; 7 bases are a match to TRBD2. Sequencing used PBMCs. The TCR was taken from a man between 18 and 29 years old in good health and CMV-seropositive. The CDR3 reads CASSLFGGSLTHEQYF. In nucleotides, the CDR3 is TGTGCCAGCAGTTTATTCGGCGGGAGTCTAACCCACGAGCAGTACTTC.